This T cell receptor beta chain emerged from a study of human T cells and chemical hapten exposure. Background on the study: The study enrolled mostly female patients with alopecia areata, totalis or universalis. Study results and limitations: No alteration of TCRs above 1 in 1000 frequency was seen with DPC sensitization.

Unique molecular identifiers were affixed to discrete cDNA molecules within the library. TCRdb fed the RACE reads into MiXCR, producing one record per CDR3 protein. The sample contains about 81,000 distinct CDR3 sequences, 10% of which appear only once. This clonotype was detected a few times. Its antigen is not identified. Time point reported: patch test 2, 6 weeks after DPC sensitization. Documented treatment: therapeutic diphenylcyclopropenone sensitization with weekly scalp DPC. The sequenced sample was whole blood, obtained in connection with sensitization to the hapten diphenylcyclopropenone (DPC). The sequence derives from a woman aged 30 to 39 with alopecia areata. Some clones in this sample may be carry-over from other donors' samples.

The CDR3 spells CASSLQTGGASEAFF. The CDR3 DNA sequence: TGTGCCAGCAGCCTCCAGACAGGGGGCGCTTCTGAAGCTTTCTTT. The chain links TRBV7-2 to TRBJ1-1, with 10 positions matching TRBD1. Germline-derived CDR1 and CDR2 are SGHTA and FQGNSA. This CDR3 spans 15 amino acids. V lost 5 bases, J lost 6 bases, and 9 bases stayed unmatched.